This T cell receptor beta chain was recovered during a study of cytomegalovirus exposure and HLA in healthy donors. The PCR ran on 60 Vbeta and 13 Jbeta primers. The repertoire was sequenced with immunoSEQ multiplex PCR; TCRdb's copy has only in-frame clones and lacks some. The sample holds 160,000 or so clones, about four fifths seen once. The V gene end was trimmed by 5 bases and the J gene end by 3 bases; junction bases not matched to a gene: 15. Per germline, CDR1 MNHEY and CDR2 SMNVEV (reference sequence). CDR3 size: 18 residues. This rearrangement joins TRBV27 to TRBJ1-1; 10 nucleotides line up with TRBD1. The sequenced sample consisted of PBMCs. The clonotype comes from a woman between 25 and 40 years old in good health and CMV-seropositive. CDR3 bases: TGTGCCAGCAGTCCAACGGGGACAGGGGAAGGATTTCACACTGAAGCTTTCTTT. Residues: CASSPTGTGEGFHTEAFF.